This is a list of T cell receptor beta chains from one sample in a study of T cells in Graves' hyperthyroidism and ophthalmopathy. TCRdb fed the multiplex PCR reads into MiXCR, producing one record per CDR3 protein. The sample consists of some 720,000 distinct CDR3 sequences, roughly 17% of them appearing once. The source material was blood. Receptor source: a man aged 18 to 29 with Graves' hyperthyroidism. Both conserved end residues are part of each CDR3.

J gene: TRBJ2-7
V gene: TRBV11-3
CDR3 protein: CASSQRGQSREQYF

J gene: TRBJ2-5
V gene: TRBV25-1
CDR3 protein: CASSESGSGSYETQYF

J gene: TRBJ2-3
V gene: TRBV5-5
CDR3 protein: CASSSRTGELATDTQYF

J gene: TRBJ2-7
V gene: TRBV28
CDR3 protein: CASSLGQVSEQYF

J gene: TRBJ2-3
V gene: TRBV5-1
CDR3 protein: CASSFGGSGGDTQYF

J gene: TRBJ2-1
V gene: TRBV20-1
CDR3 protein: CSARDLRGEGGANEQFF

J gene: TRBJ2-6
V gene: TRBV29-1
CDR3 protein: CSVGSGQGTSGANVLTF

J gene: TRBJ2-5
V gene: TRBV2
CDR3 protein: CASGQGAVGETQYF

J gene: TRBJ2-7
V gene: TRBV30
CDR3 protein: CAWSWTPYEQYF

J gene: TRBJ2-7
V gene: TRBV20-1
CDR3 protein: CRARLAGSSYEQYF

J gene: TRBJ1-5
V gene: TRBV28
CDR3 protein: CASSLYTGGNQPQHF

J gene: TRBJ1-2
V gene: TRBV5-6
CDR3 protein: CASSASGPGGGYTF

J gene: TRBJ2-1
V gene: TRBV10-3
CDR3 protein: CAIRPGFAEAGEQFF

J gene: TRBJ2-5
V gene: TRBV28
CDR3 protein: CASSPAGTGRETQYF

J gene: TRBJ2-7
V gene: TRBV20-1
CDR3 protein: CSAGQGIYEQYF

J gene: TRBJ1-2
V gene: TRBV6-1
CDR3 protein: CASRTPQGNYGYTF

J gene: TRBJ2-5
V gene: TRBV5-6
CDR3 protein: CASSLKGLEETQYF

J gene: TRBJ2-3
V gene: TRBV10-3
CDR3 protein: CAISTKRGGDTQYF

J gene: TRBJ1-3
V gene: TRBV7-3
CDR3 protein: CASSLDRGNTIYF